One sample yielded the 22 T cell receptor beta chains listed below, sequenced in a study of response to subunit inactivated influenza vaccine. TCRdb fed the RT-PCR reads into MiXCR, producing one record per CDR3 protein. The table has roughly 780,000 distinct CDR3 sequences, 18% seen once; the top ten hold roughly a tenth. The source was PBMCs from blood, collected about 5 days after vaccination. These receptor sequences come from a man aged 45 to 65 who received an inactivated influenza vaccine.

The chain has TRBV6-5 and TRBJ2-1, with D possibly matching TRBD2 (6 bases). The CDR3 length is 13 residues. Germline assignment: CDR1 MNHEY and CDR2 SVGAGI. Deletions cut 4 bases from V and 10 bases from J, with 14 bases between. CDR3 loop: CASSSAPRGEQFF. As DNA, the CDR3 is TGTGCCAGCAGTTCCGCCCCCCGGGGGGAGCAGTTCTTC.

V and J are TRBV20-1 and TRBJ2-7; a weak D match, TRBD2 (5 bases). Trimming pared 6 bases from V and 7 bases from J, leaving 16 bases between. Germline CDR1 reads DFQATT; CDR2 reads SNEGSKA (reference sequence). This CDR3 is 12 amino acids long. The CDR3 DNA reads as TGCAGTGCGAACCCATTAGCGAGAGAGCAGTACTTC. Its protein is CSANPLAREQYF.

J is TRBJ1-1 and V is TRBV20-1; maybe TRBD1 (5 bases). Germline V gene lookup returns CDR1 DFQATT and CDR2 SNEGSKA (reference sequence). V lost 1 base, J lost 7 bases, and 7 bases lay in between. The CDR3 sequence is 11 residues long. CDR3 loop: CSARATGEAFF. In DNA form, the CDR3 reads TGCAGTGCTAGAGCTACAGGTGAAGCTTTCTTT.

The chain uses TRBV4-1 and TRBJ2-5; 8 positions match TRBD2. CDR3 size: 17 residues. The V segment lost 2 bases and the J segment 2 bases; nucleotides outside the gene matches: 10. From germline, CDR1 is MGHRA and CDR2 YSYEKL. The CDR3 nucleotides are TGCGCCAGCAGCCAATCGCGGGAGGCCCCCGGGCAAGAGACCCAGTACTTC. Translated, it gives CASSQSREAPGQETQYF.

This sequence joins TRBV9 and TRBJ2-1, with D unresolved. Germline V gene lookup returns CDR1 SGDLS and CDR2 YYNGEE. Deletions cut 7 bases from V and 7 bases from J, with 15 bases between. The CDR3 has 13 amino acids. Here the CDR3 DNA reads TGTGCCAGCGCGCCCCGCCCCGGTAATGAGCAGTTCTTC. This codes for CASAPRPGNEQFF.

This rearrangement joins TRBV20-1 to TRBJ2-7, with TRBD1 identical over 8 bases. The J segment lost 2 bases and the V segment lost 4 bases, leaving 10 bases of the junction unmatched. The CDR3 runs 15 residues. Germline CDR1 and CDR2: DFQATT and SNEGSKA (reference sequence). Here the CDR3 reads CSATAGGYPTYEQYF. Written as DNA, the CDR3 is TGCAGTGCTACCGCAGGGGGCTATCCTACCTACGAGCAGTACTTC.

This clonotype was detected ten times or more. This chain links TRBV5-6 with TRBJ2-5; a weak D match, TRBD2 (5 bases). CDR1 and CDR2 (germline): SGHDT, YYEEEE. CDR3 size: 13 residues. Trimming removed 1 base from V and 9 bases from J, with 13 bases in between. The CDR3 sequence: CASSLTRFASQYF. Written as DNA, the CDR3 is TGTGCCAGCAGCTTGACTAGGTTTGCGTCCCAGTACTTC.

This clonotype was detected only a few times. This chain connects TRBV7-2 to TRBJ1-5, with D unresolved. Trimming left V 5 bases short and J 5 bases short, with 7 bases between. CDR3 length equals 12 residues. Germline V gives CDR1 SGHTA, CDR2 FQGNSA. CDR3: CASSPRDQPQHF. In DNA form, the CDR3 reads TGTGCCAGCAGCCCGAGAGATCAGCCCCAGCATTTT. Full variable domain (rest looked up from reference TRBV7-2 and TRBJ1-5): GAGVSQSPSNKVTEKGKDVELRCDPISGHTALYWYRQSLGQGLEFLIYFQGNSAPDKSGLPSDRFSAERTGGSVSTLTIQRTQQEDSAVYLCASSPRDQPQHFGDGTRLSIL.

This chain connects TRBV27 to TRBJ1-1; unclear D gene. Germline CDR1 is MNHEY and CDR2 is SMNVEV (reference sequence). Trimming cost V 5 bases and J 6 bases, with 19 bases left between them. The CDR3 has 15 residues. The chain's CDR3 is CASSRTGPSVAEAFF. CDR3 in DNA: TGTGCCAGCAGTAGAACCGGGCCAAGTGTTGCTGAAGCTTTCTTT.

This clonotype occurred a few times. The chain carries TRBV6-5 and TRBJ1-4; D call uncertain. V lost 2 bases and J lost 6, with 16 bases in between. Germline-derived CDR1 and CDR2 are MNHEY and SVGAGI. This CDR3 is 16 amino acids long. For the CDR3, the DNA is TGTGCCAGCAGTTACGCCGTCTCGGGAGTAGATGAAAAACTGTTTTTT. This gives the protein CASSYAVSGVDEKLFF.

This clonotype was seen a few times. This sequence joins TRBV7-6 and TRBJ2-1; D gene unclear. Per the germline V gene, CDR1 is SGHVS and CDR2 is FNYEAQ. This CDR3 has 16 residues. V gave up 2 bases and J gave up 0 bases, with 11 bases separating them. The CDR3 spells CASSLSAPSSYNEQFF. The DNA of the CDR3 is TGTGCCAGCAGCTTAAGTGCTCCGAGCTCCTACAATGAGCAGTTCTTC.

This clonotype was seen more than once but under ten times. The chain carries TRBV20-1 and TRBJ1-4; TRBD1 matches 9 bases. Trimming at V came to 1 base and at J to 7 bases, leaving 10 bases not matched to a gene. The germline V gene encodes CDR1 DFQATT and CDR2 SNEGSKA (reference sequence). This CDR3 is built from 16 residues. CDR3 DNA: TGCAGTGCTAGAGCGGAAGGGACAGGGTATCGTGAAAAACTGTTTTTT. Protein product: CSARAEGTGYREKLFF.

The V call is TRBV7-9, the J call TRBJ2-3; 7 bases agree with TRBD1. CDR1 is SEHNR, CDR2 FQNEAQ, per germline (reference sequence). The CDR3 consists of 13 residues. With V trimmed by 5 bases and J by 3 bases, 2 bases remained unmatched. The CDR3 here is CASSATGTDTQYF. In DNA form, the CDR3 reads TGTGCCAGCAGCGCGACAGGGACAGATACGCAGTATTTT.

The rearrangement links TRBV6-2 or TRBV6-3 to TRBJ1-2; D perhaps matches TRBD1 (5 bases). The CDR3 is 12 amino acids. V lost 6 bases and J lost 11, with 16 bases in between. Germline V gene lookup returns CDR1 MNHEY and CDR2 SVGEGT. CDR3 sequence: CASRSVGTEYTF. The CDR3 nucleotides read TGTGCCAGCAGAAGTGTCGGGACCGAGTACACCTTC.

This clonotype came up many times. This chain links TRBV27 with TRBJ1-1; a possible D gene is TRBD1 (5 bases). Per germline, CDR1 MNHEY and CDR2 SMNVEV (reference sequence). The CDR3 extends over 15 amino acids. Trimming stripped 5 bases from V and 0 bases from J, with 13 bases between. The chain's CDR3 is CASSPGTVVNTEAFF. In DNA form, the CDR3 reads TGTGCCAGCAGTCCCGGGACCGTGGTGAACACTGAAGCTTTCTTT.

This clonotype was detected a few times. CDR3 coding DNA: TGCGCCAGCAGCCAACCGAATAATTCACCCCTCCACTTT. Translated: CASSQPNNSPLHF. The chain joins TRBV5-1 to TRBJ1-6; the D is unclear. Germline CDR1 reads SGHRS; CDR2 reads YFSETQ. The CDR3 has 13 residues. V gave up 4 bases and J gave up 5 bases, with 7 bases separating them. Filled out from reference TRBV5-1 and TRBJ1-6, the complete variable domain reads KAGVTQTPRYLIKTRGQQVTLSCSPISGHRSVSWYQQTPGQGLQFLFEYFSETQRNKGNFPGRFSGRQFSNSRSEMNVSTLELGDSALYLCASSQPNNSPLHFGNGTRLTVT.

This clonotype came up many times. One junction end does not reproduce the germline sequence, and a read error may be involved. The rearrangement joins TRBV5-1 to TRBJ2-7; 9 nucleotides agree with TRBD1. The CDR3 length is 14 residues. The germline V gene has CDR1 SGHRS and CDR2 YFSETQ. CDR3 region: CASSSGTGTYEQYF. The CDR3 DNA sequence: TGTGCCAGCAGTTCCGGGACAGGGACCTACGAGCAGTACTTC.

This clonotype has at least ten counts. J is TRBJ2-1 and V is TRBV25-1; D is possibly TRBD2 (5 bases). The CDR3 totals 16 residues. V was pared by 3 bases and J by 8 bases, with 20 bases between. Germline assignment: CDR1 MGHDK and CDR2 SYGVNS. CDR3 bases: TGTGCCAGCAGTGATCCTCGACTATCGCCCCCGTATGAGCAGTTCTTC. Translating gives CASSDPRLSPPYEQFF.

J is TRBJ2-4 and V is TRBV5-1; the D is unclear. The germline gives CDR1 SGHRS, CDR2 YFSETQ. This CDR3 has 18 residues. Trimming removed 8 bases at V and 0 bases at J, with 24 bases between. CDR3 sequence: CARNKNIGREVAKNIQYF. In DNA form, the CDR3 reads TGCGCCAGGAATAAGAATATCGGAAGGGAAGTAGCCAAAAACATTCAGTACTTC.

The V gene is TRBV24-1, the J gene TRBJ2-5; no clear D gene. V was clipped by 0 bases and J by 2 bases, with 6 bases between them. The germline V gene has CDR1 KGHDR and CDR2 SFDVKD. The CDR3 is made up of 14 amino acids. DNA for the CDR3: TGTGCCACCAGTGATTTGGCCAAACAAGAGACCCAGTACTTC. It specifies CATSDLAKQETQYF.

The chain has TRBV7-9 and TRBJ1-4; D is unclear. There are 13 residues in the CDR3. The V gene's germline CDR1 is SEHNR and CDR2 FQNEAQ (reference sequence). Trimming stripped 7 bases from V and 8 bases from J, with 14 bases between. The CDR3 sequence: CASNPGGLEKLFF. For the CDR3, the DNA is TGTGCCAGCAACCCTGGAGGATTAGAAAAACTGTTTTTT.

The genes are TRBV10-3 and TRBJ2-5; tentatively, D is TRBD1 or TRBD2 (5 bases each). V was cut by 0 bases and J by 5 bases, with 16 bases left in between. The CDR3 runs 16 residues. CDR1 is ENHRY, CDR2 SYGVKD, per germline. This chain's CDR3 is CAISESRGEKTETQYF. The CDR3 region has the DNA TGTGCCATCAGTGAGTCGAGAGGGGAAAAGACGGAGACCCAGTACTTC.